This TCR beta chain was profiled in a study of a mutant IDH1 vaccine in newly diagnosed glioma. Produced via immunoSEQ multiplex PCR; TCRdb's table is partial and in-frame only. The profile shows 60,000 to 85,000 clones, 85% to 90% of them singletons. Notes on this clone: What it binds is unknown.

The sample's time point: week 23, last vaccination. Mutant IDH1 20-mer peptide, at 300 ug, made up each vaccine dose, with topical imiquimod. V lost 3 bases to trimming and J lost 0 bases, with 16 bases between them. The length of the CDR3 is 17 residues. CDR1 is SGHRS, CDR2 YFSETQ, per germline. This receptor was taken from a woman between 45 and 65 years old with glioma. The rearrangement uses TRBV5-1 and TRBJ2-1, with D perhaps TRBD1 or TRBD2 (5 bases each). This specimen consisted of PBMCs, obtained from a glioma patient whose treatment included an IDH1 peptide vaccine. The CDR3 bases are TGCGCCAGCAGCTGGGGCTCGGGGCCGAGCTCCTACAATGAGCAGTTCTTC. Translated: CASSWGSGPSSYNEQFF.